What follows is one T cell receptor beta chain and its context. This sample stems from a study of blood T cell repertoires in COVID-19. Assay used: immunoSEQ multiplex PCR; TCRdb lists only in-frame clones, some missing. The data hold around 250,000 clones, with roughly nine tenths observed a single time. The receptor comes from a man aged 55 to 69 with acute or convalescent COVID-19. Sequenced input: peripheral blood.

In nucleotides, the CDR3 is TGTGCCAGCAGGAACAGCCGAAACTCACCCCTCCACTTT. Translation gives CASRNSRNSPLHF. This chain uses TRBV3-1 (or the pseudogene TRBV3-2) with TRBJ1-6; no definite D call. The V and J ends lost 6 bases and 10 bases respectively, with 13 bases between them. Germline V gene data show CDR1 as LGHDT and CDR2 as YNNKEL (reference sequence). The CDR3 is 13 amino acids.